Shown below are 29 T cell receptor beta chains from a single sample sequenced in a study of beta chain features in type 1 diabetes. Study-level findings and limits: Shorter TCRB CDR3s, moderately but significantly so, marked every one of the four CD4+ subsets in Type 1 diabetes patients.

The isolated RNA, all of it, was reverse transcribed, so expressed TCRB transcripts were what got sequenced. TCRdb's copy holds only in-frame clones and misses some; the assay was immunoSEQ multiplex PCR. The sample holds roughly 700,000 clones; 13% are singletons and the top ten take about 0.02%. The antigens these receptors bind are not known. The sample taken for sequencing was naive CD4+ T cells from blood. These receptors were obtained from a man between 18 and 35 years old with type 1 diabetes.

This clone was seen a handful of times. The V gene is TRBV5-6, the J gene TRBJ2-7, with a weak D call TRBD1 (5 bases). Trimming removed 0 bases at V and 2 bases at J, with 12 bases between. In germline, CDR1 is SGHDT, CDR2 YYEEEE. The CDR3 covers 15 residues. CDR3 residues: CASSLEGPIAYEQYF. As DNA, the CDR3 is TGTGCCAGCAGCTTGGAGGGGCCTATAGCCTACGAGCAGTACTTC.

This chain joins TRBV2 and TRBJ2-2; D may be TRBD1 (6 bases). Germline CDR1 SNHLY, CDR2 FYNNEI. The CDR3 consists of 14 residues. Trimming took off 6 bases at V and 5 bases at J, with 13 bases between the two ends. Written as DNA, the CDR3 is TGTGCCAGCAGACTCGACAGGACTACCGGGGAGCTGTTTTTT. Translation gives CASRLDRTTGELFF.

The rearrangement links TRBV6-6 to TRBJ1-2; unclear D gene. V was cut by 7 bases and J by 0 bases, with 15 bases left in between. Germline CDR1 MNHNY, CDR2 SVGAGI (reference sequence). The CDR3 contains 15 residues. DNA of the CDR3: TGTGCCAGCACTACAAGGGCAGAGCCTAACTATGGCTACACCTTC. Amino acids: CASTTRAEPNYGYTF.

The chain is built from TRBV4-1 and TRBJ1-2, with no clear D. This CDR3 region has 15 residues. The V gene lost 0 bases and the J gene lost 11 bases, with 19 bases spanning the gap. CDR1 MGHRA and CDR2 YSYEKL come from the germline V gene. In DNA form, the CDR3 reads TGCGCCAGCAGCCAAGAATGGGGAACTCATTCCGAATACACCTTC. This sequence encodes CASSQEWGTHSEYTF.

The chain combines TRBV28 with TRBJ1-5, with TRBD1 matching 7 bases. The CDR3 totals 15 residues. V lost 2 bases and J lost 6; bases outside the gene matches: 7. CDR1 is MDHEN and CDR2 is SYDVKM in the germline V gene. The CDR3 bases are TGTGCCAGCAGTTTAGACAGGGCATTCGGTCAGCCCCAGCATTTT. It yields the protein CASSLDRAFGQPQHF. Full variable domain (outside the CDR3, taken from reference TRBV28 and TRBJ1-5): DVKVTQSSRYLVKRTGEKVFLECVQDMDHENMFWYRQDPGLGLRLIYFSYDVKMKEKGDIPEGYSVSREKKERFSLILESASTNQTSMYLCASSLDRAFGQPQHFGDGTRLSIL.

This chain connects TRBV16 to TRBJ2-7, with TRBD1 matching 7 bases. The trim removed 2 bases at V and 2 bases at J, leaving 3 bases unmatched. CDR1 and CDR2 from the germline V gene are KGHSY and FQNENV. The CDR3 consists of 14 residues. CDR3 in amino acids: CASSQRTGAYEQYF. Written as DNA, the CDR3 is TGTGCCAGCAGCCAACGGACAGGAGCCTACGAGCAGTACTTC.

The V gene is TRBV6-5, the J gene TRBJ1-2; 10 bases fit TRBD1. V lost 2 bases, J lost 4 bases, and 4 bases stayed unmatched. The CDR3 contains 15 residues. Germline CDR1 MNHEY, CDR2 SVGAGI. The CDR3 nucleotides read TGTGCCAGCAGTTACAGGACAGGGGGAAGCTATGGCTACACCTTC. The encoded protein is CASSYRTGGSYGYTF.

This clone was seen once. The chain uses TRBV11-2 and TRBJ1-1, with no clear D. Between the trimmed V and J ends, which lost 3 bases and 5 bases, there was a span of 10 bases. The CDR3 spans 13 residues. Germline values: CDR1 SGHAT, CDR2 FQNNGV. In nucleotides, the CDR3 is TGTGCCAGCAGCTTGAGTCCCGGTACTGAAGCTTTCTTT. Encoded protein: CASSLSPGTEAFF.

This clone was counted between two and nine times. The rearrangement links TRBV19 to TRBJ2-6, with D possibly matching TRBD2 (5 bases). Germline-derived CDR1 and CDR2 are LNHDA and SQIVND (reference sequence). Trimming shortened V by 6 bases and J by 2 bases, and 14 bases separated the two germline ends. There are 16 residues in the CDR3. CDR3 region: CASSMEARTGANVLTF. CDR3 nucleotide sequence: TGTGCCAGTAGCATGGAGGCCAGGACTGGGGCCAACGTCCTGACTTTC.

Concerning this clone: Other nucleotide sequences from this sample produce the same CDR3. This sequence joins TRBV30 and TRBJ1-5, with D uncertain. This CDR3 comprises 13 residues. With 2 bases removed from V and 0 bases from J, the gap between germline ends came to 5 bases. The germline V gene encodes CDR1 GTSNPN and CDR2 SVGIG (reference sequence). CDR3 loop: CAWSQDSNQPQHF. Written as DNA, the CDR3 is TGTGCCTGGAGTCAGGATAGCAATCAGCCCCAGCATTTT.

This CDR3 is CASSLNGQTQYF. CDR3 nucleotide sequence: TGTGCCAGCAGCTTAAACGGTCAGACCCAGTACTTC. The chain joins TRBV7-2 to TRBJ2-5, with D unclear. Germline assignment: CDR1 SGHTA and CDR2 FQGNSA. The CDR3 is 12 amino acids. The V end was cut by 2 bases, the J end by 6 bases, with 7 bases between.

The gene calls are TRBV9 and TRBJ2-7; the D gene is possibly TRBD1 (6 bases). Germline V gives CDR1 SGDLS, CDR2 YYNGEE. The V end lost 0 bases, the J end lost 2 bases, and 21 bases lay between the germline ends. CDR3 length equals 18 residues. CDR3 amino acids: CASSVAQPGETKAYEQYF. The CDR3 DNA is TGTGCCAGCAGCGTAGCTCAGCCAGGGGAGACCAAGGCCTACGAGCAGTACTTC.

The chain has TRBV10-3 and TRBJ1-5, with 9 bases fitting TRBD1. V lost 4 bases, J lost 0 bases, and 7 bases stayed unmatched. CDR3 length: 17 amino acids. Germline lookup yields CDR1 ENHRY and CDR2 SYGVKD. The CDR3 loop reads CAISGGTGLASNQPQHF. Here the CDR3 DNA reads TGTGCCATCAGTGGGGGGACAGGGTTGGCTAGCAATCAGCCCCAGCATTTT.

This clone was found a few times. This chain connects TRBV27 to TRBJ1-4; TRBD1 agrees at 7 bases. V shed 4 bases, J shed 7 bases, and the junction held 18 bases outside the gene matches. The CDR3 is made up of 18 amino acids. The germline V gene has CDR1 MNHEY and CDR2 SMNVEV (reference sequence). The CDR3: CASSSRTGVIPRGEKLFF. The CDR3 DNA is TGTGCCAGCAGTTCACGTACAGGGGTAATACCTCGGGGTGAAAAACTGTTTTTT.

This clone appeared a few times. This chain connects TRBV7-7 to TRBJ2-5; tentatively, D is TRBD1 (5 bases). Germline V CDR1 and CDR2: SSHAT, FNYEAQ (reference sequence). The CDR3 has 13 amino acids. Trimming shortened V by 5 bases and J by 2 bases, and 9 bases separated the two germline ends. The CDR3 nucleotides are TGTGCCAGCAGCCCACAGGAGCAAGAGACCCAGTACTTC. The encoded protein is CASSPQEQETQYF.

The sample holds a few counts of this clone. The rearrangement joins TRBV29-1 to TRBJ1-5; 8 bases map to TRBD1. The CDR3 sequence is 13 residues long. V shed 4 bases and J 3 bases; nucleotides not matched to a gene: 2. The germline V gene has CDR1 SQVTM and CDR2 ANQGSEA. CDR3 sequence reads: CSVGQGANQPQHF. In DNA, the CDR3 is TGCAGCGTTGGTCAGGGGGCCAATCAGCCCCAGCATTTT.

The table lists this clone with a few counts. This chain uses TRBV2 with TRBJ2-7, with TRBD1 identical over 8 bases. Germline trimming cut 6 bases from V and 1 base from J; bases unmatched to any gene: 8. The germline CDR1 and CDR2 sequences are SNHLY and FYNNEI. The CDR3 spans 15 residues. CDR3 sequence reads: CASSMGQDPSYEQYF. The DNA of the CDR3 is TGTGCCAGCAGCATGGGACAGGACCCATCCTACGAGCAGTACTTC.

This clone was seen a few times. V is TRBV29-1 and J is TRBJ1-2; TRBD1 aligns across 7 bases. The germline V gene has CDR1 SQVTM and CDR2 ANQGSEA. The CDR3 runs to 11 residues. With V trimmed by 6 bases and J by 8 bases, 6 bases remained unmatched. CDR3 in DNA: TGCAGCGTCCCCAGGGGGGGCGGCTACACCTTC. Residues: CSVPRGGGYTF.

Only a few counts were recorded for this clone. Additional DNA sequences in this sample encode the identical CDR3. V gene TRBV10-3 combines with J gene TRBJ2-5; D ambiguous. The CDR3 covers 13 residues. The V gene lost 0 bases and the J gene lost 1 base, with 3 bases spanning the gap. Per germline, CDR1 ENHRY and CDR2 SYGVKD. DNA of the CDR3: TGTGCCATCAGTGAGTCAACCCAAGAGACCCAGTACTTC. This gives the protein CAISESTQETQYF.

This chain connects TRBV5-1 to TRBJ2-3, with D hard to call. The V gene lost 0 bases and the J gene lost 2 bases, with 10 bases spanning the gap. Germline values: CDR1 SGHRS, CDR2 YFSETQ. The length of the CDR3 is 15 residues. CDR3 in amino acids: CASSLGGRNTDTQYF. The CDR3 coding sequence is TGCGCCAGCAGCTTGGGGGGTAGAAACACAGATACGCAGTATTTT.

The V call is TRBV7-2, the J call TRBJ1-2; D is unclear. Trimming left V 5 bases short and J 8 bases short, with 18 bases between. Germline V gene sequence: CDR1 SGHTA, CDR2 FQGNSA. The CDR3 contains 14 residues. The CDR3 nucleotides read TGTGCCAGCAGCCCCCGGGCCTTCACGGGGGGCTACACCTTC. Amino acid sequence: CASSPRAFTGGYTF. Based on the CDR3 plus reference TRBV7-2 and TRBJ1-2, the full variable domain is GAGVSQSPSNKVTEKGKDVELRCDPISGHTALYWYRQSLGQGLEFLIYFQGNSAPDKSGLPSDRFSAERTGGSVSTLTIQRTQQEDSAVYLCASSPRAFTGGYTFGSGTRLTVV.

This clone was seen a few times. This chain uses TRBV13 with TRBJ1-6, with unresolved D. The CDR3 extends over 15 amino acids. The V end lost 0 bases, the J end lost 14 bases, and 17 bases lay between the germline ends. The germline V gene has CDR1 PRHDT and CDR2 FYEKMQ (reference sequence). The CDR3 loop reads CASSLGVALQSTLHF. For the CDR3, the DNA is TGTGCCAGCAGCTTAGGAGTGGCCTTACAGAGCACCCTCCACTTT. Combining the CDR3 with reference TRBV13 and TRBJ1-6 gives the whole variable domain AAGVIQSPRHLIKEKRETATLKCYPIPRHDTVYWYQQGPGQDPQFLISFYEKMQSDKGSIPDRFSAQQFSDYHSELNMSSLELGDSALYFCASSLGVALQSTLHFGNGTRLTVT.

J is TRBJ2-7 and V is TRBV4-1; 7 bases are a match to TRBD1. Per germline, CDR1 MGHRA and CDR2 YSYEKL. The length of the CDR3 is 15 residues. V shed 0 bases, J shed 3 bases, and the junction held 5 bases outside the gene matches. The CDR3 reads CASSQDYRGLYEQYF. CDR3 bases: TGCGCCAGCAGCCAAGATTACAGGGGCCTCTACGAGCAGTACTTC.

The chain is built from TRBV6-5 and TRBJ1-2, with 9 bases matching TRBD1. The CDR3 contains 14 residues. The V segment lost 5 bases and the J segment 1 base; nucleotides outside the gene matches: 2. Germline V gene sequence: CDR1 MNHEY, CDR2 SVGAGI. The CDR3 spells CASSRDRDNYGYTF. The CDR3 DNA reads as TGTGCCAGCAGTCGGGACAGGGATAACTATGGCTACACCTTC.

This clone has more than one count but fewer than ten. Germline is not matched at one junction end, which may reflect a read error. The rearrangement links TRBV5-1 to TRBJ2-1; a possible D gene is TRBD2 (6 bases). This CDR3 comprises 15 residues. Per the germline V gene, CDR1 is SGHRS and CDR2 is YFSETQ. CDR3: CASSLGGAPYNEQFF. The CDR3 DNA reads TGCGCCAGTAGCTTGGGCGGGGCCCCCTACAATGAGCAGTTCTTC.

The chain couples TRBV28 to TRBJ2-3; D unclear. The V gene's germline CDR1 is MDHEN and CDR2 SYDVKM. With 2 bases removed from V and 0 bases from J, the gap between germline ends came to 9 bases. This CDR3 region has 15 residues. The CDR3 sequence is CASSLRFSSTDTQYF. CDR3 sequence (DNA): TGTGCCAGCAGTTTAAGGTTCAGTAGCACAGATACGCAGTATTTT.

CDR3 residues: CARRGTGGTEAFF. The CDR3 DNA is TGTGCCAGGCGAGGGACAGGGGGCACTGAAGCTTTCTTT. The chain employs TRBV2 and TRBJ1-1; 11 nucleotides match TRBD1. The CDR3 runs to 13 residues. CDR1 is SNHLY, CDR2 FYNNEI, per germline. V was pared by 9 bases and J by 4 bases, with 4 bases of the junction left unmatched.

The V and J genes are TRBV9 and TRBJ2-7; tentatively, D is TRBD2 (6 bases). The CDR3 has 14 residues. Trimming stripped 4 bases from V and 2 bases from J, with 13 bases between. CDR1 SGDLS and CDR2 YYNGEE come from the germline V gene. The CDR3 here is CASSPEGPTYEQYF. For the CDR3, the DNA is TGTGCCAGCAGCCCGGAGGGACCGACCTACGAGCAGTACTTC.

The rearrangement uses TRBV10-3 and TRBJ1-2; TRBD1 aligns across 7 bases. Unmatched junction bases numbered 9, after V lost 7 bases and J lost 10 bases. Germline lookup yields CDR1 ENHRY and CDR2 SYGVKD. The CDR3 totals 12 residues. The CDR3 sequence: CAITSGQSDYTF. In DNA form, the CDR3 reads TGTGCCATCACCTCGGGACAGAGCGACTACACCTTC.